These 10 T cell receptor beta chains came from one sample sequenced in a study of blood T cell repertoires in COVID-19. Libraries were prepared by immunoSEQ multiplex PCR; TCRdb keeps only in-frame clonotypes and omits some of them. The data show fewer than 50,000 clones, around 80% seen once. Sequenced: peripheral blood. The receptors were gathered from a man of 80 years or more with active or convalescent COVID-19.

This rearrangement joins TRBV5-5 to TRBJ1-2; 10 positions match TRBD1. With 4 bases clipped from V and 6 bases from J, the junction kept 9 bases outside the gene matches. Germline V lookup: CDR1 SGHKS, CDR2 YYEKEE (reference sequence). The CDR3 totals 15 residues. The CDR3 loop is CASSNPGQGRDGYTF. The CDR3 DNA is TGTGCCAGCAGCAACCCGGGACAGGGGCGGGATGGCTACACCTTC.

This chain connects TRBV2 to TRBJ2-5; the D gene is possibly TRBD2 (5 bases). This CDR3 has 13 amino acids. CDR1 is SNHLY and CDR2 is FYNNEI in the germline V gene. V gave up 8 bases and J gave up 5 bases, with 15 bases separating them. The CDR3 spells CASAPGVGETQYF. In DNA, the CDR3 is TGTGCCAGCGCCCCCGGGGTTGGGGAGACCCAGTACTTC.

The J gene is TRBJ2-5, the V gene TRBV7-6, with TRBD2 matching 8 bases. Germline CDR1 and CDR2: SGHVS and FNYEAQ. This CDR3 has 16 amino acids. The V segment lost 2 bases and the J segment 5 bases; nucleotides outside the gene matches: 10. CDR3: CASSLSPAGVEETQYF. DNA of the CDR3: TGTGCCAGCAGCTTAAGCCCAGCGGGGGTAGAGGAGACCCAGTACTTC.

CDR3: CASSESPGQGLDNSPLHF. The CDR3 DNA reads TGTGCCAGCAGTGAATCTCCGGGACAGGGATTGGATAATTCACCCCTCCACTTT. J is TRBJ1-6 and V is TRBV2, with 9 bases lining up with TRBD1. The CDR3 is 18 amino acids. J gave up 5 bases and V 2 bases, and 10 bases lay outside the gene matches. CDR1 and CDR2 (germline): SNHLY, FYNNEI.

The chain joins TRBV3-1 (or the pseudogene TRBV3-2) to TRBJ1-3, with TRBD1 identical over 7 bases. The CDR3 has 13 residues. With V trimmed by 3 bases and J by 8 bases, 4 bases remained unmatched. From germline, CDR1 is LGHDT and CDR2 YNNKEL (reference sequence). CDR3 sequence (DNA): TGTGCCAGCAGCCACGACAGGGTGGACACCATATATTTT. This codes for CASSHDRVDTIYF.

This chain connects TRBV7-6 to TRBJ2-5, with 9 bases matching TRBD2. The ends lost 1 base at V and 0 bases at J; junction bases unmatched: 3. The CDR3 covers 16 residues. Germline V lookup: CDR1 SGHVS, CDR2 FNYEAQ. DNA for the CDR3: TGTGCCAGCAGCTTAGATAGCGGGGGAAACCAAGAGACCCAGTACTTC. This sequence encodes CASSLDSGGNQETQYF.

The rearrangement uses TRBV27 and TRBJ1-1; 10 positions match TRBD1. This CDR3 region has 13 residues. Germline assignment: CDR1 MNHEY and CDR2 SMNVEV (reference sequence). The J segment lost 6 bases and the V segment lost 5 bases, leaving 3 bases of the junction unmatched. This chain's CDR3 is CASSRQGAAEAFF. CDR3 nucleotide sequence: TGTGCCAGCAGTCGACAGGGGGCCGCTGAAGCTTTCTTT.

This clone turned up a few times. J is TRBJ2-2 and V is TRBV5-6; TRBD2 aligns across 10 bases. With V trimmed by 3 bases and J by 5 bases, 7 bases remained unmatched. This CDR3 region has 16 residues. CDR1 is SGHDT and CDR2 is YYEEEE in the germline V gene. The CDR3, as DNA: TGTGCCAGCAGCTCCAGGGTAGCGGGAGGAACCGGGGAGCTGTTTTTT. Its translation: CASSSRVAGGTGELFF.

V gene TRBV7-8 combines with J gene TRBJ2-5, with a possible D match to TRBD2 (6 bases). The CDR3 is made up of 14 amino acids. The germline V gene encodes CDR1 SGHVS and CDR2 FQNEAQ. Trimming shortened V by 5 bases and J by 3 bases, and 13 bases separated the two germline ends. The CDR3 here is CASSPHGGEETQYF. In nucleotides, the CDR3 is TGTGCCAGCAGCCCCCATGGAGGGGAAGAGACCCAGTACTTC.

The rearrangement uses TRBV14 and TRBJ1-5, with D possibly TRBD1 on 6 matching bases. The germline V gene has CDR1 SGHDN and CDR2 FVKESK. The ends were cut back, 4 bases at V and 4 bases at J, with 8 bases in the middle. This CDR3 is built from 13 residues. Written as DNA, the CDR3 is TGTGCCAGCAGCCCCGGACAGAATCAGCCCCAGCATTTT. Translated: CASSPGQNQPQHF.